This entry describes one T cell receptor beta chain. This same CDR3 is encoded by further DNA sequences in the sample. This sample's treatment: 15 to 20 received Ad26.COV2.S at low or high dose, single or two shots; 5 received placebo; per-sample allocation not given. Material that was analyzed had been drawn on day 63 after the first vaccine or placebo injection. What was given as vaccine was an Ad26 vector encoding Wuhan-strain SARS-CoV-2 spike. The sample originates from a study of Ad26.COV2.S vaccination and SARS-CoV-2 variants. The method was immunoSEQ multiplex PCR; TCRdb's version includes in-frame clones alone and lacks a portion of them. This table holds approximately 420,000 clones, less than 90% found once. Trimming took off 4 bases at V and 0 bases at J, with 9 bases between the two ends. Germline CDR1 reads SQVTM; CDR2 reads ANQGSEA. The CDR3 consists of 13 residues.

The sequence was obtained from a person aged 18-65 years who received the Ad26.COV2.S COVID-19 vaccine or a placebo. The material was peripheral blood, obtained in a trial of Ad26.COV2.S vaccine versus placebo. The V gene is TRBV29-1, the J gene TRBJ1-1; D unresolved. CDR3 in DNA: TGCAGCGTTGTAGGCAGGCTGAACACTGAAGCTTTCTTT. This sequence encodes CSVVGRLNTEAFF.